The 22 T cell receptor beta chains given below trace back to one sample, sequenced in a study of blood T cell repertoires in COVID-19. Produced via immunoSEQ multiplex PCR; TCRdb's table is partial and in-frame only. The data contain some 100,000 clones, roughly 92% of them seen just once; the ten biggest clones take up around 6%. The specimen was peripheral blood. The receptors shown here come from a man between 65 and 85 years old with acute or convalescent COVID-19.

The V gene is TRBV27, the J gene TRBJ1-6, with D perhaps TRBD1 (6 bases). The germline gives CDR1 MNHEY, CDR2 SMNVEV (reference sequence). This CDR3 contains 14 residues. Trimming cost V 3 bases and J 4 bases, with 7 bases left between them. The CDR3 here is CASSLGAYNSPLHF. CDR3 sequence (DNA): TGTGCCAGCAGTTTGGGGGCTTATAATTCACCCCTCCACTTT.

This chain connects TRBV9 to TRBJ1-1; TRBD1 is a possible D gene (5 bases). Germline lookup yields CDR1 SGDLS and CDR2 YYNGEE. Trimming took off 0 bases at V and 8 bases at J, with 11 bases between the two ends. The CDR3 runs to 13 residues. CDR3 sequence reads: CASSVVRQTEAFF. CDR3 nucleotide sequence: TGTGCCAGCAGCGTAGTCCGACAGACGGAAGCTTTCTTT.

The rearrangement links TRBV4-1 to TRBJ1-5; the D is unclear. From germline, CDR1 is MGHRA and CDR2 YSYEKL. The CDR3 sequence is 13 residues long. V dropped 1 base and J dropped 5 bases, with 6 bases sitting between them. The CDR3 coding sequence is TGCGCCAGCAGCCAAGGCGGGGATCAGCCCCAGCATTTT. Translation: CASSQGGDQPQHF.

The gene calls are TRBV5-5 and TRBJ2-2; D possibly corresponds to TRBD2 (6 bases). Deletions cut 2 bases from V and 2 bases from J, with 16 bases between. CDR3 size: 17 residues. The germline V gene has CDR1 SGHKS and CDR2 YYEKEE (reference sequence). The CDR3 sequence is CASSFPAGTRNTGELFF. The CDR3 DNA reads TGTGCCAGCAGCTTCCCCGCGGGGACGCGTAACACCGGGGAGCTGTTTTTT.

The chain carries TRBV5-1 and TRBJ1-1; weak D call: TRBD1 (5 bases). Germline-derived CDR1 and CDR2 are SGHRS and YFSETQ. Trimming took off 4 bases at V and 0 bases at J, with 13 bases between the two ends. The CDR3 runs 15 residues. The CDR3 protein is CASSPTTAMNTEAFF. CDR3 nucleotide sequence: TGCGCCAGCAGCCCAACGACAGCAATGAACACTGAAGCTTTCTTT.

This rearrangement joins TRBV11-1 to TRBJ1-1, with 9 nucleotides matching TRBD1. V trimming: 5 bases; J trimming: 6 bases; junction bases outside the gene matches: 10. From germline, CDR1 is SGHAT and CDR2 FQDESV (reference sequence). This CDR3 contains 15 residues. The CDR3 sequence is CASSRRTGAPAEAFF. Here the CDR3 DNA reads TGTGCCAGCAGCCGCCGGACAGGGGCACCTGCTGAAGCTTTCTTT.

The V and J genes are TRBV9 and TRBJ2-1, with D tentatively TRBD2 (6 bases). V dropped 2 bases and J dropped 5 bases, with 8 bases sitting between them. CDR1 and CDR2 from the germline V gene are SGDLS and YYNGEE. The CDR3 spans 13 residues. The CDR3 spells CASSVGGDNEQFF. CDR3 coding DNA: TGTGCCAGCAGCGTGGGAGGAGACAATGAGCAGTTCTTC.

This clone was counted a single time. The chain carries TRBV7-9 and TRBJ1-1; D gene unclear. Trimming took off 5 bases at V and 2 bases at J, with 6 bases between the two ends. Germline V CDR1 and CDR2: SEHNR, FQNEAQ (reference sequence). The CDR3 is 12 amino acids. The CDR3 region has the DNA TGTGCCAGCAGCCCGGTAAACACTGAAGCTTTCTTT. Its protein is CASSPVNTEAFF.

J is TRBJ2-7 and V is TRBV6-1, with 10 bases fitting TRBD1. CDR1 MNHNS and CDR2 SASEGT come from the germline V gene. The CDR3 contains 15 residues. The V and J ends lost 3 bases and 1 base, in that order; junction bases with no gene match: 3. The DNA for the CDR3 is TGTGCCAGCAGTGAGGGGACAGGGGTATCCTACGAGCAGTACTTC. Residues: CASSEGTGVSYEQYF.

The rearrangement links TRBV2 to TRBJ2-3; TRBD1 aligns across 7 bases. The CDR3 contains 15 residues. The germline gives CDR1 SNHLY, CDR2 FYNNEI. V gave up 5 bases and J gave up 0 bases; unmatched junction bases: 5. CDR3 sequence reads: CASSLQGLSTDTQYF. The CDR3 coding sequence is TGTGCCAGCAGTCTACAGGGGTTAAGCACAGATACGCAGTATTTT.

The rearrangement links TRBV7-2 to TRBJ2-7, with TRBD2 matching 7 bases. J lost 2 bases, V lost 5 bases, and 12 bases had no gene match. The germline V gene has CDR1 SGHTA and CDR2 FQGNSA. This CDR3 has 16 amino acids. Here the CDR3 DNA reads TGTGCCAGCAGCCCCCACGCCGTGGCGGGGGCCTACGAGCAGTACTTC. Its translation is CASSPHAVAGAYEQYF.

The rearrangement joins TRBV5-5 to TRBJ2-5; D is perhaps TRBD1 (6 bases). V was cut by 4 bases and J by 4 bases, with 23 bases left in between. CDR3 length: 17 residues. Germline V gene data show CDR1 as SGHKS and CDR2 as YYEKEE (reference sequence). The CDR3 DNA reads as TGTGCCAGCAGCCCCGGGCAGGGGATTATTTTAGGAGAGACCCAGTACTTC. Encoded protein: CASSPGQGIILGETQYF.

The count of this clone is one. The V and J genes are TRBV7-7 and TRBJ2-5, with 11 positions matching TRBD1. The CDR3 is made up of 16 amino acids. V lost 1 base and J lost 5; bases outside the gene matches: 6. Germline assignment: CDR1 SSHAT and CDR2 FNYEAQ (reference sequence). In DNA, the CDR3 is TGTGCCAGCAGCTTAGGAGGGACAGGGGGGCAGGAGACCCAGTACTTC. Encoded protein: CASSLGGTGGQETQYF.

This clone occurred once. The CDR3 here is CASSLTVQETQYF. The CDR3, as DNA: TGTGCCAGCAGCTTAACGGTCCAAGAGACCCAGTACTTC. This chain joins TRBV11-1 and TRBJ2-5; D is unclear. V was shortened by 2 bases and J by 1 base, with 5 bases between the two germline ends. Germline V gene data show CDR1 as SGHAT and CDR2 as FQDESV (reference sequence). The CDR3 covers 13 residues.

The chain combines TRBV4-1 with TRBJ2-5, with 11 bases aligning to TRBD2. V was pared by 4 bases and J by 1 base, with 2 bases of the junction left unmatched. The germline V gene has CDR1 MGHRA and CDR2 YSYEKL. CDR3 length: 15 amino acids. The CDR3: CASSLSGGAQETQYF. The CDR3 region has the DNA TGCGCCAGCAGCCTTAGCGGGGGGGCCCAAGAGACCCAGTACTTC.

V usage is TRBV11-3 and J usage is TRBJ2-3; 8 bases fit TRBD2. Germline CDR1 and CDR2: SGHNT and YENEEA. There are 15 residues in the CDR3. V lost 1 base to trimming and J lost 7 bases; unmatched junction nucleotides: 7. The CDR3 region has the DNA TGTGCCAGCAGCTTAGGGGGACTAGTCACCCATACGCAGTATTTT. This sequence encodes CASSLGGLVTHTQYF.

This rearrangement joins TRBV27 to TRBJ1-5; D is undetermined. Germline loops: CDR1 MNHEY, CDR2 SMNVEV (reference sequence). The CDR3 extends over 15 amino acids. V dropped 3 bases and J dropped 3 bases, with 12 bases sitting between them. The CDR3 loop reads CASSFRVGDNQPQHF. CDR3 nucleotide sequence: TGTGCCAGCAGTTTTCGCGTCGGGGACAATCAGCCCCAGCATTTT.

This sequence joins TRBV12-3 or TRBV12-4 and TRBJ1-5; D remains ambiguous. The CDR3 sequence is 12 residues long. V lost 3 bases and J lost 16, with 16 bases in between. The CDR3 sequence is CASSLEGTRGHF. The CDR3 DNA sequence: TGTGCCAGCAGTTTGGAGGGTACGCGGGGACATTTT.

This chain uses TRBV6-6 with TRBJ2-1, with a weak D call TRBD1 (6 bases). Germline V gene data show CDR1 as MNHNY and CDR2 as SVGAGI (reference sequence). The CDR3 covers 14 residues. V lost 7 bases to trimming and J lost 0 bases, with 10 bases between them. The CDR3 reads CASTPRGSYNEQFF. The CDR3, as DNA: TGTGCCAGCACCCCCAGGGGCTCCTACAATGAGCAGTTCTTC.

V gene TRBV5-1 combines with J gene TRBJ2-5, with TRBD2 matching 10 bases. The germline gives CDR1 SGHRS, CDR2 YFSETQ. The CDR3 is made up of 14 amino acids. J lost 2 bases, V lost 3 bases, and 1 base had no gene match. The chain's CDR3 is CASSSAGGQETQYF. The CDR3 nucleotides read TGCGCCAGCAGCTCAGCGGGGGGGCAAGAGACCCAGTACTTC. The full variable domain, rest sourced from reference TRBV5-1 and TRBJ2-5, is KAGVTQTPRYLIKTRGQQVTLSCSPISGHRSVSWYQQTPGQGLQFLFEYFSETQRNKGNFPGRFSGRQFSNSRSEMNVSTLELGDSALYLCASSSAGGQETQYFGPGTRLLVL.

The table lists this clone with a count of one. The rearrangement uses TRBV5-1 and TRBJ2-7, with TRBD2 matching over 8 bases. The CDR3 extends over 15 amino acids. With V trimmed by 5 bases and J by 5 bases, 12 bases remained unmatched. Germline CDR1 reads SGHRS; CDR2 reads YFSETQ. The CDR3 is CASRSERGGPDEQYF. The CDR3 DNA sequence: TGCGCCAGCAGATCCGAACGGGGGGGCCCCGACGAGCAGTACTTC.

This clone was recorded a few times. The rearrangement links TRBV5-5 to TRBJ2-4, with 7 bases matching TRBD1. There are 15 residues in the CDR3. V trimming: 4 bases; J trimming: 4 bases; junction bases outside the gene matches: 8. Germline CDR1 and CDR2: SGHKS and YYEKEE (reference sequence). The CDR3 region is CASSPLTGTKNIQYF. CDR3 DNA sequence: TGTGCCAGCAGCCCTCTGACAGGGACAAAAAACATTCAGTACTTC.